The 16 T cell receptor beta chains in this list originate from one sample, sequenced in a study of CD8+ T cells in alopecia areata. Following extraction, RNA underwent reverse transcription to cDNA, which served as the sequencing template. Sequencing was performed with immunoSEQ multiplex PCR; in TCRdb, only in-frame clones are kept and a portion is missing. The data hold 130,000 to 150,000 clones, with roughly four fifths observed a single time. The treatment here: oral pan-JAK inhibitor, 5-10 mg twice daily. Sequences were derived from CD8+ T cells sorted from blood, sampled at week 4, from a patient treated with tofacitinib. Receptor source: a human donor with alopecia areata.

The gene calls are TRBV6-5 and TRBJ2-7; D is perhaps TRBD1 or TRBD2 (5 bases each). Germline CDR1 MNHEY, CDR2 SVGAGI. The CDR3 is 15 residues long. Between the trimmed V and J ends, which lost 6 bases and 2 bases, there was a span of 17 bases. The CDR3 bases are TGTGCCAGCAGCAACGGGGACGGACCGGCCTACGAGCAGTACTTC. Its protein product is CASSNGDGPAYEQYF.

J is TRBJ1-2 and V is TRBV7-9; D is unclear. The CDR3 length is 14 residues. The germline V gene encodes CDR1 SEHNR and CDR2 FQNEAQ (reference sequence). V gave up 1 base and J gave up 2 bases, with 8 bases separating them. The CDR3 DNA follows: TGTGCCAGCAGCTTAGTGGGCTTGAACTATGGCTACACCTTC. It yields the protein CASSLVGLNYGYTF.

This sequence joins TRBV7-9 and TRBJ2-1; TRBD1 matches 10 bases. The CDR3 sequence is 18 residues long. Germline loops: CDR1 SEHNR, CDR2 FQNEAQ (reference sequence). The V and J ends lost 1 base and 5 bases, in that order; junction bases with no gene match: 11. CDR3 amino acids: CASSLGTGTGEMDNEQFF. The CDR3 coding sequence is TGTGCCAGCAGCTTAGGGACCGGGACAGGGGAGATGGACAATGAGCAGTTCTTC. Together with reference TRBV7-9 and TRBJ2-1, the CDR3 gives the full variable domain: DTGVSQNPRHKITKRGQNVTFRCDPISEHNRLYWYRQTLGQGPEFLTYFQNEAQLEKSRLLSDRFSAERPKGSFSTLEIQRTEQGDSAMYLCASSLGTGTGEMDNEQFFGPGTRLTVL.

The chain carries TRBV19 and TRBJ2-1; D remains ambiguous. The V gene lost 5 bases and the J gene lost 0 bases, with 11 bases spanning the gap. Germline CDR1 is LNHDA and CDR2 is SQIVND (reference sequence). This CDR3 region has 15 residues. CDR3 bases: TGTGCCAGTAGTCTTCTCATGAGCTCCTACAATGAGCAGTTCTTC. Its translation: CASSLLMSSYNEQFF.

Concerning this clone: One end of the junction varies from germline; a read error may be responsible. The chain is built from TRBV4-2 and TRBJ2-7; tentative D call: TRBD1 (5 bases). The CDR3 contains 15 residues. The germline V gene encodes CDR1 LGHNA and CDR2 YNFKEQ. The CDR3 spells CASSDSLGRSSEQYF. The CDR3 DNA sequence: TGTGCCAGCAGCGACAGCCTTGGTCGCTCCTCCGAGCAGTACTTC.

The V gene is TRBV27, the J gene TRBJ2-7; 10 bases are shared with TRBD2. Unmatched junction bases numbered 7, after V lost 5 bases and J lost 0 bases. The germline CDR1 and CDR2 sequences are MNHEY and SMNVEV (reference sequence). The CDR3 loop spans 16 amino acids. The CDR3 region is CASSKSGGASSYEQYF. In DNA, the CDR3 is TGTGCCAGCAGTAAAAGCGGGGGGGCGAGCTCCTACGAGCAGTACTTC.

This clone was found a few times. The CDR3 nucleotides read TGCGCCAGCAGCCAAGAGGGACGGCCCTTCTACGAGCAGTACTTC. As protein: CASSQEGRPFYEQYF. J is TRBJ2-7 and V is TRBV4-1, with D possibly being TRBD1 or TRBD2 (5 bases each). This CDR3 region has 15 residues. Trimming took 0 bases from V and 3 from J, leaving 12 bases between them. Looked up from germline, CDR1 is MGHRA and CDR2 is YSYEKL.

The V and J genes are TRBV7-9 and TRBJ2-7; 10 bases are a match to TRBD1. In germline, CDR1 is SEHNR, CDR2 FQNEAQ (reference sequence). The CDR3 is made up of 17 amino acids. V gave up 0 bases and J gave up 4 bases; unmatched junction bases: 9. The CDR3 DNA is TGTGCCAGCAGCTTAGCGTCCGGGACAGGGGTCAAATACGAGCAGTACTTC. Residues: CASSLASGTGVKYEQYF. Full variable domain (missing parts from reference TRBV7-9 and TRBJ2-7): DTGVSQNPRHKITKRGQNVTFRCDPISEHNRLYWYRQTLGQGPEFLTYFQNEAQLEKSRLLSDRFSAERPKGSFSTLEIQRTEQGDSAMYLCASSLASGTGVKYEQYFGPGTRLTVT.

The chain has TRBV6-5 and TRBJ1-1; D perhaps matches TRBD1 (5 bases). The CDR3 has 13 amino acids. The germline V gene has CDR1 MNHEY and CDR2 SVGAGI. V was trimmed by 7 bases and J by 2 bases, leaving 11 bases between them. The DNA for the CDR3 is TGTGCCAGCAAGCTGGGGCCCAACACTGAAGCTTTCTTT. This translates into CASKLGPNTEAFF.

V gene TRBV2 combines with J gene TRBJ2-3; D uncertain. Trimming cost V 0 bases and J 0 bases, with 10 bases left between them. Germline V gene lookup returns CDR1 SNHLY and CDR2 FYNNEI. The CDR3 is made up of 16 amino acids. The chain's CDR3 is CASSEAATSSTDTQYF. CDR3 DNA sequence: TGTGCCAGCAGTGAAGCGGCAACCTCTAGCACAGATACGCAGTATTTT.

The table lists this clone with a count of one. The rearrangement links TRBV10-3 to TRBJ2-5, with 9 bases lining up with TRBD1. The V gene's germline CDR1 is ENHRY and CDR2 SYGVKD. The CDR3 runs to 15 residues. Trimming took 6 bases from V and 3 from J; bases not matched to a gene: 8. The CDR3 loop is CAIRRVGTGKETQYF. CDR3 sequence (DNA): TGTGCCATCAGGAGAGTCGGGACAGGGAAAGAGACCCAGTACTTC.

This clone was found a few times. V and J are TRBV19 and TRBJ1-2; TRBD1 aligns across 7 bases. V gave up 7 bases and J gave up 2 bases; unmatched junction bases: 4. Per the germline V gene, CDR1 is LNHDA and CDR2 is SQIVND (reference sequence). The length of the CDR3 is 13 residues. CDR3 sequence: CASMDRPNYGYTF. In DNA form, the CDR3 reads TGTGCCAGTATGGACAGGCCAAACTATGGCTACACCTTC.

The chain links TRBV6-1 to TRBJ2-5; 12 bases align to TRBD1. Trimming at V came to 8 bases and at J to 4 bases, leaving 2 bases not matched to a gene. This CDR3 contains 13 residues. Germline CDR1 and CDR2: MNHNS and SASEGT. In DNA form, the CDR3 reads TGTGCCAGCTGGGGACAGGGGGCAGAGACCCAGTACTTC. Its protein product is CASWGQGAETQYF.

The rearrangement links TRBV30 to TRBJ1-4; D is uncertain. Trimming cost V 4 bases and J 5 bases, with 11 bases left between them. This CDR3 has 13 amino acids. Germline CDR1 GTSNPN, CDR2 SVGIG (reference sequence). The CDR3 region is CAWTAGLNEKLFF. The CDR3 DNA reads as TGTGCCTGGACGGCAGGCCTAAATGAAAAACTGTTTTTT.

The CDR3 DNA sequence: TGCGCCAGCAGCGGGGGGACAGGGCTTTGGAACACTGAAGCTTTCTTT. This gives the protein CASSGGTGLWNTEAFF. The chain combines TRBV5-1 with TRBJ1-1; TRBD1 matches 9 bases. This CDR3 contains 16 residues. Germline V gene sequence: CDR1 SGHRS, CDR2 YFSETQ. The V segment lost 4 bases and the J segment 1 base; nucleotides outside the gene matches: 8.

The CDR3 here is CASSDPGAGANVLTF. CDR3 DNA sequence: TGTGCCAGCAGTGATCCGGGGGCTGGGGCCAACGTCCTGACTTTC. The chain carries TRBV25-1 and TRBJ2-6, with TRBD2 as a possible D gene (6 bases). Germline lookup yields CDR1 MGHDK and CDR2 SYGVNS. This CDR3 comprises 15 residues. V lost 3 bases and J lost 2, with 8 bases in between.